Included here is one T cell receptor (beta chain) sequence, with context. Its specificity is not known. Clones were sequenced by immunoSEQ multiplex PCR, and TCRdb holds only the in-frame ones, with some missing. The table has some 16,000 clones, roughly two thirds seen once. The data were obtained in a study of cytotoxic CD8 clonotypes in ibrutinib-treated CLL. On the study more broadly: IGHV unmutated around 17; relapsed/refractory 11 to 12; treatment-naive approximately 15. Partial responders around 25, complete 2; some 12 progressed and approximately 15 stayed in remission by median around 62 months. Study-level points and caveats: Shared public clonotypes were rare, and on treatment they either got smaller or stayed the same.

Germline V gene sequence: CDR1 SGHNT, CDR2 YENEEA. The CDR3 spans 12 residues. With 8 bases clipped from V and 5 bases from J, the junction kept 5 bases outside the gene matches. The sequenced sample was PBMCs, obtained before ibrutinib treatment. This TCR came from a human donor with chronic lymphocytic leukemia. The chain is built from TRBV11-3 and TRBJ2-5, with 7 bases matching TRBD1. CDR3 DNA sequence: TGTGCCAGCTGCGACAGGGCCGAGACCCAGTACTTC. Translated, it gives CASCDRAETQYF.